This T cell receptor beta chain was identified in a study of vaccination and CD4 T cells after COVID-19. Treatment reported: roughly nine-day PBMC culture with coronavirus spike peptide pools or control peptides (ViraFEST assay). In the ViraFEST assay, peptide-pool expansion preceded TCR sequencing of expanded clonotypes. The culture of roughly 2 million PBMCs per well included 8.5 to 10 IU/ml IL-2 and about 10 ug/ml peptide pools. Notes on this clonotype: Its antigen is unidentified.

V lost 4 bases and J lost 6, with 12 bases in between. This CDR3 spans 14 amino acids. Sequence data for DNA of cultured CD4+ T cells were generated by the Oncomine TCR Beta short-read assay. TCRdb reanalysed the PCR reads using MiXCR and keeps one entry per CDR3 protein. The sample consists of fewer than 10,000 distinct CDR3 sequences, roughly 23% of them appearing once. This receptor was identified in a human donor with COVID-19. Sequencing input: cultured CD4+ T cells from blood. The rearrangement uses TRBV12-3 or TRBV12-4 and TRBJ2-2, with a tentative D call TRBD1 (6 bases). The DNA of the CDR3 is TGTGCCAGCAGTTACCGGGACACGCCCGGGGAGCTGTTTTTT. Protein: CASSYRDTPGELFF.